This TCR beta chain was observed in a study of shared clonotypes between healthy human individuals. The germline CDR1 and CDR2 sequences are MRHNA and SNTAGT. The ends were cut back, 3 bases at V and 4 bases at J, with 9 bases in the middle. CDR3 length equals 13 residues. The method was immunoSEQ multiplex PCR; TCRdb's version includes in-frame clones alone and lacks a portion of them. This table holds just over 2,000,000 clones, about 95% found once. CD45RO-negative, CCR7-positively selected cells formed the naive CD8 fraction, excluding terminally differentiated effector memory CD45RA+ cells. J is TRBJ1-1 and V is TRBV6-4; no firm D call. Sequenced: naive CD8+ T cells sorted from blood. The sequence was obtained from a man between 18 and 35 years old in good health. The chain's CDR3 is CASSETWGTEAFF. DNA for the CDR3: TGTGCCAGCAGTGAAACATGGGGCACTGAAGCTTTCTTT.